By sample fraction, the clone carrying this T cell receptor (beta chain) is medium-sized (0.01 to 0.1%). Its antigen is undetermined. The sample is drawn from a study of spatial heterogeneity in lung cancer. On the study more broadly: Beta-chain sequences were consistently detected more often than alpha-chain sequences. The study observed each unique TCR and UMI combination more than ten times on average in raw reads.

The time point was: sample taken at primary tumor resection. Whole RNA was taken from tumor, nontumor lung or frozen PBMC; it was then sequenced unsorted. The study, taken as a whole, reports: Expanded intratumoral alpha and beta TCR counts tracked tumor mutation counts.

From the 5' RACE reads, TCRdb called clonotypes with MiXCR, one entry per CDR3 protein. The table shows fewer than 7,500 distinct CDR3 sequences, with 14% occurring only once. The germline CDR1 and CDR2 sequences are ENHRY and SYGVKD. Unmatched junction bases numbered 5, after V lost 8 bases and J lost 6 bases. This CDR3 comprises 12 residues. The origin of this receptor is a male donor with early-stage non-small cell lung cancer. The rearrangement links TRBV10-3 to TRBJ1-2, with 8 bases that match TRBD1. Sequencing was performed on lung tumor tissue, taken at surgery. CDR3 in DNA: TGTGCCATCGGGACAGGTCGGGATGGCTACACCTTC. This codes for CAIGTGRDGYTF.